The clone carrying this T cell receptor beta chain occurred once. This sample was taken from a study of T cell changes during pregnancy in multiple sclerosis. In germline, CDR1 is LNHDA, CDR2 SQIVND (reference sequence). The length of the CDR3 is 13 residues. Trimming cost V 2 bases and J 7 bases, with 11 bases left between them. Repertoires were generated with immunoSEQ multiplex PCR, while TCRdb's copy carries only in-frame clones and drops some. The sample comprises approximately 73,000 clones, around 94% of which are singletons, and 0.21% rests with the top ten. Sequenced material: CD4+ T cells from peripheral blood mononuclear cells, taken before pregnancy. The chain combines TRBV19 with TRBJ1-1; D may be TRBD1 (5 bases). The source is a female donor with multiple sclerosis, enrolled in a pregnancy study. The CDR3 DNA sequence: TGTGCCAGTAGTATAAGCGGGAGGGGTGAAGCTTTCTTT. This translates into CASSISGRGEAFF.